This T cell receptor (beta chain) was observed in a study of CD8 T cells in ankylosing spondylitis. Molecular-barcoded quantitative 5'-RACE produced these TCR beta libraries. MiXCR, applied by TCRdb to the 5' RACE reads, yields one record per CDR3 protein. In the table there are hundreds of thousands of distinct CDR3 sequences, 25% to 30% of which are singletons. In this sample, this clonotype turned up a few times. Its cognate antigen is unknown. Overall study findings and caveats: A motif of roughly eight highly homologous TCR beta variants was seen as apparently characteristic of ankylosing spondylitis blood. Clones linked to disease, bearing a CD8+ phenotype, were relatively rare in peripheral blood. A number of the motif variants had already been described in reactive arthritis synovial fluid and blood. Clones tied to disease were said to be significantly enriched in matched ankylosing spondylitis synovial fluid.

The sample comprised blood, either unsorted or a sorted T cell fraction (not recorded which). The receptor's source is a male donor with ankylosing spondylitis.

CDR3 sequence reads: CASEHRTGTYEQYF. The CDR3 region has the DNA TGTGCCAGCGAACACCGGACAGGAACCTACGAGCAGTACTTC. The V gene is TRBV5-5, the J gene TRBJ2-7; TRBD1 matches at 7 bases. This CDR3 has 14 amino acids. Trimming took 7 bases from V and 2 from J; bases not matched to a gene: 9. CDR1 and CDR2 from the germline V gene are SGHKS and YYEKEE (reference sequence).